One sample yielded the 30 T cell receptor beta chains listed below, sequenced in a study of T cell responses to AZD1222 COVID-19 vaccine. Sequenced by immunoSEQ multiplex PCR; TCRdb stores in-frame clones only, minus some. This sample has some 170,000 clones, with around nine tenths found just once. The sequenced sample was peripheral blood, obtained on day 0 of AZD1222 vaccination. The receptors shown here come from an adult in good health.

This clone was detected once. The V gene is TRBV6-2 or TRBV6-3, the J gene TRBJ2-1, with D uncertain. The CDR3 extends over 13 amino acids. Germline V gene data show CDR1 as MNHEY and CDR2 as SVGEGT. Trimming stripped 4 bases from V and 8 bases from J, with 12 bases between. CDR3 amino acids: CASSFSRLDEQFF. The CDR3, as DNA: TGTGCCAGCAGTTTCAGCCGTTTGGATGAGCAGTTCTTC.

The rearrangement uses TRBV19 and TRBJ2-1, with a possible D match to TRBD2 (6 bases). The CDR3 has 13 residues. In germline, CDR1 is LNHDA, CDR2 SQIVND (reference sequence). Trimming took 3 bases from V and 6 from J, leaving 9 bases between them. CDR3 region: CASSIVAANEQFF. DNA of the CDR3: TGTGCCAGTAGTATTGTAGCGGCCAATGAGCAGTTCTTC.

This clone was detected once. This chain connects TRBV11-3 to TRBJ1-1; D uncertain. The V gene's germline CDR1 is SGHNT and CDR2 YENEEA. CDR3 length: 13 residues. Deletions cut 2 bases from V and 4 bases from J, with 8 bases between. CDR3 amino acids: CASSLSEATEAFF. Written as DNA, the CDR3 is TGTGCCAGCAGCTTATCCGAAGCCACTGAAGCTTTCTTT.

The chain couples TRBV5-5 to TRBJ1-2, with 8 positions matching TRBD1. V lost 3 bases, J lost 5 bases, and 9 bases stayed unmatched. CDR1 and CDR2 from the germline V gene are SGHKS and YYEKEE (reference sequence). The CDR3 sequence is 15 residues long. The CDR3 protein is CASSSNPGTGYGYTF. In DNA, the CDR3 is TGTGCCAGCAGCTCCAACCCCGGGACAGGTTATGGCTACACCTTC.

The chain recombines TRBV6-4 with TRBJ2-1; D is possibly TRBD1 (6 bases). Trimming pared 6 bases from V and 7 bases from J, leaving 22 bases between. Germline V CDR1 and CDR2: MRHNA, SNTAGT. The CDR3 consists of 16 residues. CDR3 bases: TGTGCCAGCAGATATTCCGGGACACGGTTAATGAATGAGCAGTTCTTC. Its protein is CASRYSGTRLMNEQFF.

This chain's CDR3 is CASSFARDRAFYGYTF. Here the CDR3 DNA reads TGTGCCAGCAGCTTTGCCCGGGACAGGGCCTTCTATGGCTACACCTTC. This chain links TRBV7-9 with TRBJ1-2; TRBD1 matches at 9 bases. Per germline, CDR1 SEHNR and CDR2 FQNEAQ (reference sequence). This CDR3 is 16 amino acids long. V was pared by 3 bases and J by 4 bases, with 9 bases of the junction left unmatched.

The genes are TRBV6-5 and TRBJ2-2, with unresolved D. Germline V gene lookup returns CDR1 MNHEY and CDR2 SVGAGI. The CDR3 runs 13 residues. V lost 2 bases, J lost 4 bases, and 5 bases lay in between. DNA of the CDR3: TGTGCCAGCAGTTACCCAGGCACCGGGGAGCTGTTTTTT. Its protein product is CASSYPGTGELFF.

This chain uses TRBV28 with TRBJ1-1, with D maybe TRBD1 (5 bases). CDR3 size: 16 residues. V gave up 8 bases and J gave up 2 bases, with 21 bases separating them. Germline CDR1 reads MDHEN; CDR2 reads SYDVKM. CDR3 in amino acids: CASWGVIGRGNTEAFF. Written as DNA, the CDR3 is TGTGCCAGCTGGGGCGTTATAGGACGGGGTAACACTGAAGCTTTCTTT.

The chain recombines TRBV30 with TRBJ2-5; no definite D call. The CDR3 extends over 15 amino acids. The V end was cut by 2 bases, the J end by 6 bases, with 19 bases between. From germline, CDR1 is GTSNPN and CDR2 SVGIG (reference sequence). CDR3 sequence (DNA): TGTGCCTGGAGTAGTAGACCCCTTCCTCAAAAGACCCAGTACTTC. Translating it yields CAWSSRPLPQKTQYF. Together with reference TRBV30 and TRBJ2-5, the CDR3 gives the full variable domain: SQTIHQWPATLVQPVGSPLSLECTVEGTSNPNLYWYRQAAGRGLQLLFYSVGIGQISSEVPQNLSASRPQDRQFILSSKKLLLSDSGFYLCAWSSRPLPQKTQYFGPGTRLLVL.

This sequence joins TRBV5-1 and TRBJ1-5; the D gene is possibly TRBD1 (6 bases). The germline V and J ends were trimmed by 0 bases and 9 bases, with 13 bases remaining between them. The CDR3 is 14 residues long. Germline V gene data show CDR1 as SGHRS and CDR2 as YFSETQ. CDR3: CASSLEGGPMPQHF. CDR3 in DNA: TGCGCCAGCAGCTTGGAGGGGGGTCCAATGCCCCAGCATTTT.

The chain links TRBV11-3 to TRBJ1-6; weak D call: TRBD1 (6 bases). Trimming stripped 4 bases from V and 10 bases from J, with 17 bases between. The CDR3 runs 15 residues. The germline V gene encodes CDR1 SGHNT and CDR2 YENEEA. The CDR3 loop is CASSSPALGQSPLHF. The CDR3 DNA reads TGTGCCAGCAGCTCCCCGGCCCTTGGACAGTCACCCCTCCACTTT.

The chain carries TRBV29-1 and TRBJ2-5; D unresolved. Trimming pared 5 bases from V and 1 base from J, leaving 11 bases between. This CDR3 has 13 residues. Per the germline V gene, CDR1 is SQVTM and CDR2 is ANQGSEA. As DNA, the CDR3 is TGCAGCGTTCGTGGGTATGGCCAAGAGACCCAGTACTTC. Amino acid sequence: CSVRGYGQETQYF. The entire variable domain, with the rest obtained from reference TRBV29-1 and TRBJ2-5, is as follows: SAVISQKPSRDICQRGTSLTIQCQVDSQVTMMFWYRQQPGQSLTLIATANQGSEATYESGFVIDKFPISRPNLTFSTLTVSNMSPEDSSIYLCSVRGYGQETQYFGPGTRLLVL.

The chain recombines TRBV1 with TRBJ2-5. TRBV1 is given as a pseudogene. This CDR3 comprises 17 residues. CDR3 protein: CTSSQGFSSLGEETQYF. The DNA for the CDR3 is TGCACCAGCAGCCAAGGGTTCAGTTCCCTGGGGGAAGAGACCCAGTACTTC.

The genes are TRBV12-3 or TRBV12-4 and TRBJ2-7; D gene unclear. The V gene lost 4 bases and the J gene lost 0 bases, with 7 bases spanning the gap. The CDR3 length is 13 residues. CDR3 sequence reads: CASSSSSSYEQYF. In DNA form, the CDR3 reads TGTGCCAGCAGTTCATCGAGCTCCTACGAGCAGTACTTC.

The genes are TRBV10-2 and TRBJ2-2; D is unresolved. The CDR3 sequence is 13 residues long. Deletions cut 2 bases from V and 6 bases from J, with 7 bases between. CDR1 is WSHSY and CDR2 is SAAADI in the germline V gene. The CDR3 region is CASSEVPPGELFF. The DNA of the CDR3 is TGCGCCAGCAGTGAGGTTCCCCCCGGGGAGCTGTTTTTT.

The V call is TRBV19, the J call TRBJ1-1; possible D gene TRBD1, 6 bases. Germline values: CDR1 LNHDA, CDR2 SQIVND (reference sequence). This CDR3 contains 15 residues. Trimming removed 5 bases from V and 1 base from J, with 14 bases in between. The CDR3 loop reads CASSEQVGANTEAFF. In nucleotides, the CDR3 is TGTGCCAGTAGTGAGCAGGTGGGGGCGAACACTGAAGCTTTCTTT. Together with reference TRBV19 and TRBJ1-1, the CDR3 gives the full variable domain: DGGITQSPKYLFRKEGQNVTLSCEQNLNHDAMYWYRQDPGQGLRLIYYSQIVNDFQKGDIAEGYSVSREKKESFPLTVTSAQKNPTAFYLCASSEQVGANTEAFFGQGTRLTVV.

The table lists this clone with a count of one. The V and J genes are TRBV29-1 and TRBJ2-7, with 7 bases matching TRBD1. The CDR3 totals 12 residues. V was clipped by 4 bases and J by 8 bases; unmatched bases: 8. The germline gives CDR1 SQVTM, CDR2 ANQGSEA. The CDR3 loop is CSVGATGEKQYF. The CDR3 DNA follows: TGCAGCGTTGGGGCAACAGGGGAAAAGCAGTACTTC.

The gene calls are TRBV29-1 and TRBJ1-2, with a possible D match to TRBD1 (5 bases). The V and J ends lost 1 base and 5 bases respectively, with 17 bases between them. CDR3 size: 15 residues. Germline loops: CDR1 SQVTM, CDR2 ANQGSEA. CDR3 sequence (DNA): TGCAGCGTTGAAGTTCCGGGGGTGGTTGAATATGGCTACACCTTC. This gives the protein CSVEVPGVVEYGYTF.

The V gene is TRBV4-2, the J gene TRBJ1-2; tentatively, D is TRBD1 (5 bases). CDR3 length: 15 amino acids. The ends were cut back, 6 bases at V and 1 base at J, with 15 bases in the middle. Germline values: CDR1 LGHNA, CDR2 YNFKEQ. For the CDR3, the DNA is TGTGCCAGCAGTCCTGGTAGACAGCTTAACTATGGCTACACCTTC. It yields the protein CASSPGRQLNYGYTF.

This rearrangement joins TRBV5-1 to TRBJ2-7; perhaps TRBD2 as D (5 bases). The germline V gene encodes CDR1 SGHRS and CDR2 YFSETQ. V shed 0 bases and J shed 5 bases, with 15 bases lying between them. The CDR3 extends over 15 amino acids. The CDR3 reads CASSLEGSKLNEQYF. In nucleotides, the CDR3 is TGCGCCAGCAGCTTGGAAGGGAGTAAACTAAACGAGCAGTACTTC.

This rearrangement joins TRBV9 to TRBJ2-2; D is undetermined. V shed 0 bases and J shed 6 bases, with 3 bases lying between them. CDR1 SGDLS and CDR2 YYNGEE come from the germline V gene. CDR3 size: 12 residues. CDR3 DNA sequence: TGTGCCAGCAGCGTAGATGCCGGGGAGCTGTTTTTT. Amino acids: CASSVDAGELFF.

This chain connects TRBV29-1 to TRBJ2-2; D is perhaps TRBD1 (6 bases). This CDR3 region has 16 residues. Germline CDR1 SQVTM, CDR2 ANQGSEA. Trimming removed 4 bases at V and 1 base at J, with 16 bases between. CDR3 sequence (DNA): TGCAGCGTTGTTGCGCCGAGCAGGGGGAACACCGGGGAGCTGTTTTTT. Translation: CSVVAPSRGNTGELFF.

The chain recombines TRBV7-9 with TRBJ1-2, with TRBD1 matching 7 bases. J was trimmed by 8 bases and V by 5 bases; bases with no gene match: 5. The germline gives CDR1 SEHNR, CDR2 FQNEAQ (reference sequence). CDR3 length: 12 amino acids. In nucleotides, the CDR3 is TGTGCCAGCAGCCCCGACAGGGAGGGCTACACCTTC. This gives the protein CASSPDREGYTF.

The rearrangement uses TRBV5-6 and TRBJ2-5; D tentatively fits TRBD1 or TRBD2 (6 bases each). Trimming left V 3 bases short and J 1 base short, with 13 bases between. The CDR3 consists of 15 residues. The germline gives CDR1 SGHDT, CDR2 YYEEEE. For the CDR3, the DNA is TGTGCCAGCAGCTGGGGGGACACCTCCCAAGAGACCCAGTACTTC. This gives the protein CASSWGDTSQETQYF.

The chain employs TRBV28 and TRBJ1-2; D gene uncertain. Trimming took off 2 bases at V and 2 bases at J, with 6 bases between the two ends. The germline CDR1 and CDR2 sequences are MDHEN and SYDVKM. The CDR3 runs to 13 residues. The CDR3, as DNA: TGTGCCAGCAGTTTAAGGCAGAACTATGGCTACACCTTC. Protein sequence: CASSLRQNYGYTF.

This clone was counted once. The rearrangement joins TRBV29-1 to TRBJ2-7, with a tentative D call TRBD1 (7 bases). CDR1 and CDR2 from the germline V gene are SQVTM and ANQGSEA. The CDR3 loop spans 15 amino acids. V lost 4 bases to trimming and J lost 2 bases, with 18 bases between them. CDR3 residues: CSVGRGQGRPYEQYF. CDR3 DNA sequence: TGCAGCGTTGGGAGGGGGCAAGGTCGTCCCTACGAGCAGTACTTC.

The chain recombines TRBV2 with TRBJ2-2, with 9 bases fitting TRBD1. The J segment lost 1 base and the V segment lost 5 bases, leaving 5 bases of the junction unmatched. The CDR3 is 16 residues long. From germline, CDR1 is SNHLY and CDR2 FYNNEI. The CDR3: CASSYLGQGNTGELFF. The CDR3 nucleotides read TGTGCCAGCAGTTACCTGGGACAGGGGAACACCGGGGAGCTGTTTTTT.

The gene calls are TRBV20-1 and TRBJ1-5, with 8 positions matching TRBD1. The CDR3 runs to 14 residues. V was clipped by 3 bases and J by 6 bases; unmatched bases: 7. In germline, CDR1 is DFQATT, CDR2 SNEGSKA (reference sequence). The chain's CDR3 is CSASQTGVGQPQHF. The CDR3 nucleotides read TGCAGTGCTAGTCAGACAGGGGTAGGTCAGCCCCAGCATTTT.

V and J are TRBV7-9 and TRBJ2-7; perhaps TRBD2 as D (6 bases). Per the germline V gene, CDR1 is SEHNR and CDR2 is FQNEAQ (reference sequence). Trimming took off 4 bases at V and 0 bases at J, with 16 bases between the two ends. The CDR3 contains 16 residues. DNA for the CDR3: TGTGCCAGCAGCTCTCTGAGGGACTTATTCTCCTACGAGCAGTACTTC. Translation gives CASSSLRDLFSYEQYF.

The rearrangement links TRBV6-6 to TRBJ1-2; tentatively, D is TRBD1 (6 bases). Germline CDR1 reads MNHNY; CDR2 reads SVGAGI (reference sequence). V lost 5 bases, J lost 5 bases, and 12 bases lay in between. The CDR3 runs to 13 residues. The CDR3 region has the DNA TGTGCCAGCAGTCCCGAGGGGGTGTATGGCTACACCTTC. Protein sequence: CASSPEGVYGYTF.